This TCR beta chain comes out of a study of T cells in localized non-small cell lung cancer. Libraries were prepared by immunoSEQ multiplex PCR; TCRdb keeps only in-frame clonotypes and omits some of them. Of 1,500 to 2,000 clones listed, less than 30% are singletons. In this sample, this clone turned up a few times. The antigen is not known. Whole-study results and caveats: Longer overall survival was linked to higher blood T cell density. Only one tumor region was sequenced, so heterogeneity remains possible. Compared with tumor, uninvolved adjacent lung displayed greater T cell clonality, ranking highest overall.

The TCR comes from a female donor over 55 with stage I lung adenocarcinoma. The sequencing used normal lung tissue next to the tumor, collected before any cancer treatment.

CDR3 residues: CASPPTSRETEQYF. Here the CDR3 DNA reads TGTGCCAGCCCTCCGACCTCCAGGGAGACCGAGCAGTACTTC. The chain has TRBV6-8 and TRBJ2-7, with D perhaps given as TRBD1 or TRBD2 (5 bases each). The CDR3 covers 14 residues. The V gene lost 8 bases and the J gene lost 6 bases, with 20 bases spanning the gap. Germline V lookup: CDR1 MNHGY, CDR2 SAAAGT.